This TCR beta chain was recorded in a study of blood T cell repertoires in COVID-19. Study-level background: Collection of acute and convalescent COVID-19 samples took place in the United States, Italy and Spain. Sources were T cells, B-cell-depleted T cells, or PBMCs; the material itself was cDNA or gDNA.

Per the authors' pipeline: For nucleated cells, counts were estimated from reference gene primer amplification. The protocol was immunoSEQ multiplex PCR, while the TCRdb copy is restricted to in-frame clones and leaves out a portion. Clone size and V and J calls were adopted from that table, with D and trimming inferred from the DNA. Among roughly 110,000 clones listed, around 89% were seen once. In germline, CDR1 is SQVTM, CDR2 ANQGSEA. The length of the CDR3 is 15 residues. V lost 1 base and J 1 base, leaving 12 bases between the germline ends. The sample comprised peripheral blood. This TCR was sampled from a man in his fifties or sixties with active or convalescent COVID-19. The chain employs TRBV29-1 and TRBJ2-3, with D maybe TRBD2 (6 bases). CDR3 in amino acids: CSVEVGGRGTDTQYF. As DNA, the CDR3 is TGCAGCGTTGAAGTCGGGGGACGGGGCACAGATACGCAGTATTTT.